This T cell receptor beta chain was found in a study of blood T cell repertoires in COVID-19. Germline assignment: CDR1 SGHAT and CDR2 FQNNGV. The CDR3 covers 15 residues. Trimming stripped 4 bases from V and 3 bases from J, with 13 bases between. Method: immunoSEQ multiplex PCR; TCRdb's copy keeps in-frame clones and lacks some. The sample yields a few hundred thousand clones, around 84% seen once. J is TRBJ2-1 and V is TRBV11-2, with TRBD2 as a possible D gene (6 bases). This clonotype was sampled from a man aged 35 to 55 with acute or convalescent COVID-19. The sequenced material came from peripheral blood. The chain's CDR3 is CASSYGVADYNEQFF. CDR3 coding DNA: TGTGCCAGCAGCTATGGAGTAGCGGACTACAATGAGCAGTTCTTC.